A selection of T cell receptor beta chains follows, all from one sample in a study of response to subunit inactivated influenza vaccine. TCRdb analysed the RT-PCR reads with MiXCR anew, one entry per CDR3 protein. The table records hundreds of thousands of distinct CDR3 sequences, approximately 12% of them present only once. This sample comprised PBMCs from blood, obtained on the day of vaccination. The receptors derive from a man between 50 and 59 years old who received an inactivated influenza vaccine. The CDR3 runs from the conserved cysteine through the conserved F or W. D genes are given only for firm matches. Size values are once, few and many counts, or a class for expanded clones, and some rows have none.

>.|TRBJ2-2|.|TRBV5-1
CASSFLLSGENTGELFF
TGCGCCAGCAGCTTCTTGCTGTCAGGGGAAAACACCGGGGAGCTGTTTTTT
>many|TRBJ2-4|.|TRBV11-2
CASRHPGGRSNIQYF
TGTGCCAGCAGACACCCTGGGGGTAGATCGAACATTCAGTACTTC
>.|TRBJ2-5|TRBD2|TRBV7-8
CASSSGLAGVQYF
TGTGCCAGCAGCTCGGGACTAGCGGGAGTACAGTACTTC
>few|TRBJ2-1|.|TRBV11-3
CASSLEAANEQFF
TGTGCCAGCAGCTTAGAGGCAGCGAATGAGCAGTTCTTC
>few|TRBJ2-3|.|TRBV20-1
CSARNPQGGSTDTQYF
TGCAGTGCTAGAAATCCGCAGGGCGGGAGCACAGATACGCAGTATTTT
>.|TRBJ2-3|TRBD2|TRBV27
CACSLRTSGGPRTDTQYF
TGTGCCTGCAGTTTAAGGACTAGCGGGGGGCCTCGCACAGATACGCAGTATTTT
>few|TRBJ2-1|TRBD2|TRBV27
CASSYTLTSGPNEQFF
TGTGCCAGCAGTTACACCCTTACTAGCGGTCCCAATGAGCAGTTCTTC
>.|TRBJ2-5|.|TRBV21-1
CASSSDQQPKETQYF
TGTGCCAGCAGCAGCGATCAACAGCCTAAAGAGACCCAGTACTTC
>few|TRBJ1-5|.|TRBV20-1
CSAKDSINQPQHF
TGCAGTGCTAAAGACAGCATCAATCAGCCCCAGCATTTT
>.|TRBJ2-1|TRBD2|TRBV18
CASSPQGAGGKNEQFF
TGTGCCAGCTCACCGCAAGGAGCGGGGGGGAAGAATGAGCAGTTCTTC
>few|TRBJ1-4|.|TRBV20-1
CSARDVRATREVYEKLFF
TGCAGTGCTAGAGATGTGCGCGCCACTAGGGAGGTTTATGAAAAACTGTTTTTT
>few|TRBJ2-2|TRBD2|TRBV20-1
CSASGGFNTGELFF
TGCAGTGCTAGCGGGGGGTTCAACACCGGGGAGCTGTTTTTT
>few|TRBJ2-1|.|TRBV7-9
CASSLTNRGNEQFF
TGTGCCAGCAGCCTGACAAACAGAGGGAATGAGCAGTTCTTC
>few|TRBJ2-6|.|TRBV5-5
CASSFFRDLSGANVLTF
TGTGCCAGCAGCTTCTTTCGGGATCTCTCTGGGGCCAACGTCCTGACTTTC
>.|TRBJ2-1|TRBD2|TRBV9
CASSVDPLAGANNEQFF
TGTGCCAGCAGCGTAGACCCCTTAGCGGGAGCAAACAATGAGCAGTTCTTC
>few|TRBJ2-5|.|TRBV7-9
CASRPAGRETQYF
TGTGCCAGCAGACCCGCTGGGAGAGAGACCCAGTACTTC
>few|TRBJ2-2|TRBD1|TRBV20-1
CSARDLGQENTGELFF
TGCAGTGCTAGAGATCTAGGACAGGAGAACACCGGGGAGCTGTTTTTT
>few|TRBJ2-7|TRBD2|TRBV10-3
CAISVAGGGSEQYF
TGTGCCATCAGTGTAGCGGGAGGGGGCTCCGAGCAGTACTTC
>.|TRBJ2-5|TRBD1|TRBV20-1
CSAGTVQETQYF
TGCAGTGCGGGGACAGTTCAAGAGACCCAGTACTTC
>many|TRBJ1-6|TRBD1|TRBV6-5
CASSYTGQGYSPLHF
TGTGCCAGCAGTTACACTGGACAGGGGTATTCACCCCTCCACTTT
>.|TRBJ2-1|.|TRBV7-2
CASSLLSRPSYNEQFF
TGTGCCAGCAGCTTATTATCGAGACCATCCTACAATGAGCAGTTCTTC
>.|TRBJ1-5|.|TRBV16
CASSQTRGWGNQPQHF
TGTGCCAGCAGCCAAACTCGGGGATGGGGCAATCAGCCCCAGCATTTT
>few|TRBJ2-3|.|TRBV6-2/TRBV6-3
CASSYGTYRAPSDTQYF
TGTGCCAGCAGTTACGGGACCTATCGGGCGCCGTCAGATACGCAGTATTTT
>few|TRBJ1-6|.|TRBV12-3/TRBV12-4
CASSFLGGNSPLHF
TGTGCCAGCAGTTTTTTGGGAGGAAATTCACCCCTCCACTTT
>few|TRBJ1-2|.|TRBV4-2
CASGESNSNYGYTF
TGTGCCAGCGGAGAATCTAATAGCAACTATGGCTACACCTTC
>few|TRBJ2-1|TRBD2|TRBV12-3/TRBV12-4
CASSLARGSSYNEQFF
TGTGCCAGCAGTTTAGCGCGGGGGAGCTCCTACAATGAGCAGTTCTTC
>.|TRBJ1-5|TRBD1|TRBV6-2/TRBV6-3
CASRTATGGNQPQHF
TGTGCCAGCAGAACCGCGACAGGGGGCAATCAGCCCCAGCATTTT
>few|TRBJ2-5|.|TRBV18
CASSPASGETQYF
TGTGCCAGCTCACCTGCGTCGGGAGAGACCCAGTACTTC